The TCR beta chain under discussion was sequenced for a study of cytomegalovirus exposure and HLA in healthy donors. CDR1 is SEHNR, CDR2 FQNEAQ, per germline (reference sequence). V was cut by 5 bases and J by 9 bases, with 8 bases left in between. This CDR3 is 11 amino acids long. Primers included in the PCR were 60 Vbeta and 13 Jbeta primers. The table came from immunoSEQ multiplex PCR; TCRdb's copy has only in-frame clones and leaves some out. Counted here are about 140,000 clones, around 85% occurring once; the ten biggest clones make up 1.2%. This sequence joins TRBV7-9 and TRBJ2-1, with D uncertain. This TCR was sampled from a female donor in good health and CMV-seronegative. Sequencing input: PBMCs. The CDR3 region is CASSHGREQFF. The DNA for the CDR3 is TGTGCCAGCAGCCATGGGCGTGAGCAGTTCTTC. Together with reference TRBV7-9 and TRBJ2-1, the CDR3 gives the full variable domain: DTGVSQNPRHKITKRGQNVTFRCDPISEHNRLYWYRQTLGQGPEFLTYFQNEAQLEKSRLLSDRFSAERPKGSFSTLEIQRTEQGDSAMYLCASSHGREQFFGPGTRLTVL.